The entry that follows covers one T cell receptor (beta chain) sequence. No antigen is known for it. This sample was included in a study of shared clonotypes between healthy human individuals. Using immunoSEQ multiplex PCR, the repertoire was profiled, and TCRdb retains in-frame clones only, with some absent. The table shows more than 2 million clones, with around 96% occurring only once. Findings and caveats of the study: Clonotypes shared by all four sorted-subset donors had higher generation probabilities than non-shared clonotypes.

Trimming removed 5 bases from V and 2 bases from J; junction bases left unmatched: 6. CDR3 size: 13 residues. Germline V gene sequence: CDR1 SQVTM, CDR2 ANQGSEA. Naivety among CD8 cells was defined by CD45RO negativity and positive CCR7 selection, thereby excluding terminally differentiated effector memory CD45RA+ cells. Sequencing used naive CD8+ T cells sorted from blood. This receptor was taken from a young man in good health. The chain carries TRBV29-1 and TRBJ2-7, with 7 bases lining up with TRBD1. CDR3 sequence (DNA): TGCAGCGTTAGGGACAGCCGGACCTACGAGCAGTACTTC. Its protein is CSVRDSRTYEQYF.